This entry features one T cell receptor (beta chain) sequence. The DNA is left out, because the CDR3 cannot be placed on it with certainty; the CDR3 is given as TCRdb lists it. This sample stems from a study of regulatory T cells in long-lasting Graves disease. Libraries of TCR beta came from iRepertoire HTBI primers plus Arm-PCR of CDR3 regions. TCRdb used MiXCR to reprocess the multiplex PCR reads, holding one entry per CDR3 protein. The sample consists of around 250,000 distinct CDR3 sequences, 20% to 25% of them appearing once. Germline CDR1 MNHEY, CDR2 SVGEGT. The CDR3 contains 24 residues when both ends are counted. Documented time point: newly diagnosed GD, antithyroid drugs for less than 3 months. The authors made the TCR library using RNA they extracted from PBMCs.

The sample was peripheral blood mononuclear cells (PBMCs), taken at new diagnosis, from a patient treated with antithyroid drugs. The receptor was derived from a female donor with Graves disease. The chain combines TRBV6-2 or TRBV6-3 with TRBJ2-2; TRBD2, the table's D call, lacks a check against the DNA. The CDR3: CASSDPGGDSYEQYFGPGTGELFF.